These 23 T cell receptor beta chains were sequenced from one sample in a study of blood T cells in healthy people across ages. Together with a sample-barcoded 5' primer, a J-beta primer mix was included in a second PCR lasting about 7 to 11 cycles. MiXCR, run by TCRdb on the 5' RACE reads, gives a single entry per CDR3 protein. The sample yields about 640,000 distinct CDR3 sequences, 58% seen once. Sequenced material: blood. These TCRs come from a man between 60 and 75 years old in good health.

The rearrangement uses TRBV6-1 and TRBJ2-5, with D hard to call. The V gene's germline CDR1 is MNHNS and CDR2 SASEGT. Deletions cut 7 bases from V and 2 bases from J, with 14 bases between. The CDR3 runs 14 residues. CDR3 sequence: CASTPRDWQETQYF. The CDR3 DNA sequence: TGTGCCAGCACTCCACGTGACTGGCAAGAGACCCAGTACTTC.

This clonotype has a handful of counts. The V and J genes are TRBV6-5 and TRBJ1-1; no reliable D call. The CDR3 contains 13 residues. Trimming stripped 4 bases from V and 3 bases from J, with 9 bases between. The germline V gene has CDR1 MNHEY and CDR2 SVGAGI. Here the CDR3 reads CASSSSWDTEAFF. The CDR3 region has the DNA TGTGCCAGCAGTTCGTCGTGGGACACTGAAGCTTTCTTT.

This clonotype was seen a few times. V and J are TRBV27 and TRBJ1-4, with 7 bases that match TRBD1. The V and J ends lost 6 bases and 3 bases, in that order; junction bases with no gene match: 4. CDR1 and CDR2 (germline): MNHEY, SMNVEV (reference sequence). The length of the CDR3 is 14 residues. CDR3 nucleotides: TGTGCCAGCAGACAACAGGGGCCTAATGAAAAACTGTTTTTT. Encoded protein: CASRQQGPNEKLFF.

This clonotype was detected a few times. V is TRBV27 and J is TRBJ2-7; D unresolved. Trimming stripped 2 bases from V and 3 bases from J, with 8 bases between. Germline lookup yields CDR1 MNHEY and CDR2 SMNVEV (reference sequence). The CDR3 is 13 residues long. As DNA, the CDR3 is TGTGCCAGCAGTTTAATTCGGGTCTACGAGCAGTACTTC. It is translated as CASSLIRVYEQYF.

The chain uses TRBV7-9 and TRBJ2-1; TRBD1 agrees at 9 bases. This CDR3 contains 15 residues. Germline V gene data show CDR1 as SEHNR and CDR2 as FQNEAQ (reference sequence). J gave up 6 bases and V 5 bases, and 8 bases lay outside the gene matches. This CDR3 reads CASSTPDRGPNEQFF. The CDR3 region has the DNA TGTGCCAGCAGCACACCGGACAGGGGACCCAATGAGCAGTTCTTC. The full variable domain, completed using reference TRBV7-9 and TRBJ2-1, is DTGVSQNPRHKITKRGQNVTFRCDPISEHNRLYWYRQTLGQGPEFLTYFQNEAQLEKSRLLSDRFSAERPKGSFSTLEIQRTEQGDSAMYLCASSTPDRGPNEQFFGPGTRLTVL.

The genes are TRBV5-1 and TRBJ2-3; TRBD1 matches 9 bases. The CDR3 extends over 15 amino acids. Germline V gene lookup returns CDR1 SGHRS and CDR2 YFSETQ. With 9 bases clipped from V and 2 bases from J, the junction kept 10 bases outside the gene matches. The CDR3 coding sequence is TGCGCCACAAACCCCGGGACAGGGTTCACAGATACGCAGTATTTT. It yields the protein CATNPGTGFTDTQYF. The full variable domain, rest sourced from reference TRBV5-1 and TRBJ2-3, is KAGVTQTPRYLIKTRGQQVTLSCSPISGHRSVSWYQQTPGQGLQFLFEYFSETQRNKGNFPGRFSGRQFSNSRSEMNVSTLELGDSALYLCATNPGTGFTDTQYFGPGTRLTVL.

This rearrangement joins TRBV6-1 to TRBJ2-5; possible D gene TRBD2, 6 bases. Trimming stripped 10 bases from V and 3 bases from J, with 36 bases between. The CDR3 runs to 20 residues. The germline gives CDR1 MNHNS, CDR2 SASEGT. CDR3 DNA: TGTGCCACCAGAGAACAATTGATAGCGGCGGGGTCTAACCCCAAAGAGACCCAGTACTTC. Translating gives CATREQLIAAGSNPKETQYF.

This clonotype was found a few times. The rearrangement links TRBV6-2 or TRBV6-3 to TRBJ2-5; tentative D call: TRBD2 (6 bases). CDR3 length equals 14 residues. Germline loops: CDR1 MNHEY, CDR2 SVGEGT. With 6 bases removed from V and 4 bases from J, the gap between germline ends came to 15 bases. The DNA of the CDR3 is TGTGCCAGCAGCCCCGGGGGAGCGCGAGAGACCCAGTACTTC. This translates into CASSPGGARETQYF.

This chain links TRBV20-1 with TRBJ1-1; D gene unclear. CDR1 and CDR2 from the germline V gene are DFQATT and SNEGSKA (reference sequence). The CDR3 has 12 amino acids. Trimming took 6 bases from V and 1 from J, leaving 9 bases between them. The CDR3 region has the DNA TGCAGTGCCTGGCCACAGAACACTGAAGCTTTCTTT. It is translated as CSAWPQNTEAFF.

The chain joins TRBV7-2 to TRBJ2-5, with a weak D call TRBD1 (5 bases). The CDR3 totals 14 residues. With 6 bases removed from V and 3 bases from J, the gap between germline ends came to 14 bases. The germline V gene has CDR1 SGHTA and CDR2 FQGNSA. CDR3 coding DNA: TGTGCCAGCAGTTTCCCCCCAGGGAAAGAGACCCAGTACTTC. This gives the protein CASSFPPGKETQYF.

The table lists this clonotype with a few counts. The chain carries TRBV4-1 and TRBJ2-7; D is undetermined. CDR1 and CDR2 from the germline V gene are MGHRA and YSYEKL. V was trimmed by 3 bases and J by 4 bases, leaving 13 bases between them. There are 14 residues in the CDR3. The CDR3 region is CASSQILSWYEQYF. CDR3 sequence (DNA): TGCGCCAGCAGCCAGATATTATCTTGGTACGAGCAGTACTTC.

Points on this clonotype: Because it lacks the conserved phenylalanine or tryptophan at the end, this CDR3 is likely a read error. The chain recombines TRBV12-3 or TRBV12-4 with TRBJ2-3, with TRBD2 matching 9 bases. This CDR3 has 14 amino acids. Unmatched junction bases numbered 5, after V lost 5 bases and J lost 5 bases. The CDR3: CASSGGGAGDTQYS. DNA of the CDR3: TGTGCCAGCAGTGGCGGGGGGGCAGGAGATACGCAGTATTCT.

This chain connects TRBV20-1 to TRBJ1-6; D is uncertain. The germline gives CDR1 DFQATT, CDR2 SNEGSKA (reference sequence). The CDR3 sequence is 13 residues long. Trimming took off 6 bases at V and 7 bases at J, with 13 bases between the two ends. CDR3 residues: CSAMRGPNSPLHF. Here the CDR3 DNA reads TGCAGTGCCATGCGAGGACCGAATTCACCCCTCCACTTT.

The chain employs TRBV6-7 and TRBJ2-7; the match to TRBD1 covers 8 bases. TRBV6-7 is given ORF status, its function remaining uncertain. This CDR3 has 16 residues. Trimming at V came to 2 bases and at J to 2 bases, leaving 8 bases not matched to a gene. The CDR3 nucleotides are TGTGCCAGCAGTTACCCACGGACAGGGATCCCCTACGAGCAGTACTTC. Protein product: CASSYPRTGIPYEQYF.

The J gene is TRBJ1-2, the V gene TRBV6-1, with TRBD1 identical over 7 bases. CDR3 length: 17 amino acids. The J segment lost 4 bases and the V segment lost 5 bases, leaving 16 bases of the junction unmatched. The V gene's germline CDR1 is MNHNS and CDR2 SASEGT. The CDR3, as DNA: TGTGCCAGCAGTCTGGAGGGAGGGGGCCTCCGGAGCTATGGCTACACCTTC. Translating gives CASSLEGGGLRSYGYTF.

This clonotype was picked up many times. The chain combines TRBV5-6 with TRBJ2-5, with 8 bases lining up with TRBD1. CDR1 and CDR2 from the germline V gene are SGHDT and YYEEEE. The CDR3 totals 14 residues. V dropped 5 bases and J dropped 4; count of bases not matched to a gene: 7. DNA for the CDR3: TGTGCCAGCAGGCCAAATACAGGGGGAGAGACCCAGTACTTC. This encodes CASRPNTGGETQYF.

V and J are TRBV5-1 and TRBJ2-1; possibly TRBD2 for D (6 bases). V lost 4 bases and J 5 bases, leaving 16 bases between the germline ends. The CDR3 sequence is 15 residues long. The germline CDR1 and CDR2 sequences are SGHRS and YFSETQ. DNA for the CDR3: TGCGCCAGCAGCACTGCCGGGGGAACCCACAATGAGCAGTTCTTC. As protein: CASSTAGGTHNEQFF.

As DNA, the CDR3 is TGTGCCAGCAGTCCACAGGGGAATGACTATGGCTACACCTTC. Translating it yields CASSPQGNDYGYTF. This chain uses TRBV12-3 or TRBV12-4 with TRBJ1-2; 7 bases match TRBD1. The CDR3 is 14 residues long. V gave up 5 bases and J gave up 3 bases; unmatched junction bases: 6.

This clonotype was detected a few times. The chain carries TRBV20-1 and TRBJ2-5; D possibly corresponds to TRBD1 (5 bases). The V gene lost 3 bases and the J gene lost 4 bases, with 12 bases spanning the gap. Germline V lookup: CDR1 DFQATT, CDR2 SNEGSKA (reference sequence). This CDR3 is 13 amino acids long. The CDR3 sequence: CSASRSRGETQYF. CDR3 in DNA: TGCAGTGCTAGTAGGTCTAGGGGAGAGACCCAGTACTTC.

This clonotype was detected only once. The rearrangement uses TRBV4-1 and TRBJ2-5; D not certain. The closer fit of TRBJ2-7 to the DNA end suggests the J call may be wrong. This CDR3 spans 18 amino acids. Germline CDR1 reads MGHRA; CDR2 reads YSYEKL. CDR3 coding DNA: TGCGCCAGCAGCCAAGAATGGAGCGTCTCCCCCGCAATGAGCGAGCAGTACTTC. Its translation: CASSQEWSVSPAMSEQYF.

The V call is TRBV29-1, the J call TRBJ2-7; 8 nucleotides align to TRBD1. The J call may be mistaken, given a closer DNA end match to TRBJ2-5. CDR1 is SQVTM, CDR2 ANQGSEA, per germline. CDR3 length equals 14 residues. Written as DNA, the CDR3 is TGCAGCGTCGGGGAGACAGGGGTCCGGGAGACCCAGTACTTC. This translates into CSVGETGVRETQYF.

The genes are TRBV6-5 and TRBJ1-1, with TRBD1 matching 7 bases. This CDR3 has 15 residues. The V and J ends lost 6 bases and 5 bases, in that order; junction bases with no gene match: 12. The germline V gene has CDR1 MNHEY and CDR2 SVGAGI. The CDR3 DNA sequence: TGTGCCAGCAGCAGAACAGGGGTAAGGGGGACTGAAGCTTTCTTT. Residues: CASSRTGVRGTEAFF.

This sequence joins TRBV5-5 and TRBJ2-7; D unclear. This CDR3 comprises 16 residues. Germline lookup yields CDR1 SGHKS and CDR2 YYEKEE (reference sequence). The ends were cut back, 1 base at V and 1 base at J, with 15 bases in the middle. The CDR3 here is CASSLRPLGPSYEQYF. The DNA of the CDR3 is TGTGCCAGCAGCTTGCGACCCCTCGGACCGTCCTACGAGCAGTACTTC.